This T cell receptor beta chain was sequenced for a study of blood T cells in healthy people across ages. Through a sample-barcoded 5' primer and a J-beta primer mix, a second PCR was run for roughly 6 to 12 cycles. MiXCR, applied by TCRdb to the 5' RACE reads, yields one record per CDR3 protein. Here the sample spans 900,000 to 950,000 distinct CDR3 sequences, 25% to 30% being singletons. This clonotype was recorded once. The junction departs from germline at one end; a sequencing error may be responsible. This CDR3 region has 13 residues. The germline gives CDR1 SGHRS, CDR2 YFSETQ. The sample also formed part of further work on T cells of mothers and their children.

Sequencing was done on a sample of blood. This sequence was found in a woman aged 40 to 50 in good health. The chain has TRBV5-1 and TRBJ1-4; D uncertain. The CDR3 reads CASAPSTNEKRFF. The DNA for the CDR3 is TGCGCCAGCGCCCCTTCAACTAATGAAAAACGGTTTTTT.